This is a list of T cell receptor beta chains from one sample in a study of human T cells and chemical hapten exposure. Each CDR3 protein is one row after TCRdb ran MiXCR on the RACE reads. This sample has roughly 40,000 distinct CDR3 sequences, with around 12% found just once. Sequences were derived from whole blood, sampled in connection with sensitization to the hapten diphenylcyclopropenone (DPC). The receptors originated from a woman aged 30 to 39 with alopecia areata. Some clones in this sample may be carry-over from other donors' samples. CDR3s include the opening cysteine and the closing phenylalanine or tryptophan. Each record gives: V gene, CDR3 length, J gene, CDR3 protein.

V: TRBV7-2; length: 13; J: TRBJ2-7; CDR3: CASSSQGGYEQYF
V: TRBV28; length: 15; J: TRBJ2-3; CDR3: CASSPGGARSDTQYF
V: TRBV29-1; length: 13; J: TRBJ1-2; CDR3: CSALPGQDYGYTF
V: TRBV6-5; length: 12; J: TRBJ2-7; CDR3: CASRRAGVEQYF
V: TRBV6-2/TRBV6-3; length: 15; J: TRBJ2-3; CDR3: CASSLSGAGTDTQYF
V: TRBV15; length: 13; J: TRBJ1-2; CDR3: CATSNALRRGYTF
V: TRBV20-1; length: 15; J: TRBJ1-2; CDR3: CSAREPGSGDYGYTF
V: TRBV15; length: 15; J: TRBJ1-1; CDR3: CATSRDGRAGTEAFF
V: TRBV6-4; length: 14; J: TRBJ2-1; CDR3: CASSDGRDHNEQFF
V: TRBV28; length: 14; J: TRBJ1-1; CDR3: CASITDREQTEAFF
V: TRBV7-9; length: 14; J: TRBJ1-6; CDR3: CASSLGGIGSPLHF
V: TRBV11-2; length: 15; J: TRBJ2-1; CDR3: CASSFTGLATNEQFF
V: TRBV30; length: 15; J: TRBJ2-1; CDR3: CAWSVPEMSYNEQFF
V: TRBV28; length: 13; J: TRBJ2-4; CDR3: CASSPPGVDIQYF
V: TRBV7-2; length: 16; J: TRBJ1-4; CDR3: CASSLGKTLANEKLFF
V: TRBV28; length: 15; J: TRBJ2-1; CDR3: CASSSAGGGYNEQFF
V: TRBV4-2; length: 16; J: TRBJ2-3; CDR3: CASSQEQGQPSDTQYF
V: TRBV6-6; length: 14; J: TRBJ1-5; CDR3: CASSYLDSNQPQHF
V: TRBV25-1; length: 12; J: TRBJ1-5; CDR3: CASSRQGQPQHF
V: TRBV20-1; length: 13; J: TRBJ2-3; CDR3: CSAFEGFTDTQYF